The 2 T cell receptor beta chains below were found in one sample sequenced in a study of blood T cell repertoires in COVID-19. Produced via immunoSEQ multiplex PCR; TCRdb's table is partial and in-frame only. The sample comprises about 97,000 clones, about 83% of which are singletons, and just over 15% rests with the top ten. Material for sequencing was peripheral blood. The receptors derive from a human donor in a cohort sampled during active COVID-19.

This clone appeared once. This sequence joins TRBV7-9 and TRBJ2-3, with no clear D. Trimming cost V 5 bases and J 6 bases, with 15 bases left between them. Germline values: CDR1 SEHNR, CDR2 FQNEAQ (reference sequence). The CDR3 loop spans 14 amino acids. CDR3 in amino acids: CASSPERALDTQYF. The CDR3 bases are TGTGCCAGCAGCCCCGAGCGAGCACTGGATACGCAGTATTTT.

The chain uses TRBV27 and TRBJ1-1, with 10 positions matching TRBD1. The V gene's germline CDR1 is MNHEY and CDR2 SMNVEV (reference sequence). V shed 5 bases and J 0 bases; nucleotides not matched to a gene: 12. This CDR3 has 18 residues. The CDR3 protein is CASSPLTGGIPMNTEAFF. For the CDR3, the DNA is TGTGCCAGCAGTCCCCTGACAGGGGGCATACCCATGAACACTGAAGCTTTCTTT.